The T cell receptor (beta chain) described here comes from a study of blood T cell repertoires in COVID-19. Study at large: Donors in the United States, Italy and Spain gave samples during acute or convalescent COVID-19. Sources were T cells, B-cell-depleted T cells, or PBMCs; the material itself was cDNA or gDNA.

This clone was counted a single time. Original processing methods: Amplifying reference gene primers gave estimates of nucleated cell counts. TCRdb's table, derived via immunoSEQ multiplex PCR, lists solely in-frame clones and lacks some. That table gives V, J and clone size, and the DNA gave D and trimming. The profile shows around 300,000 clones, around 92% of them singletons. Germline values: CDR1 SGHRS, CDR2 YFSETQ. This CDR3 is built from 16 residues. V was clipped by 1 base and J by 2 bases; unmatched bases: 7. This receptor was taken from a woman aged 55 to 70 who had recovered from COVID-19. Sequencing input: PBMCs or T cells enriched from blood (not recorded which). This chain uses TRBV5-1 with TRBJ1-1; TRBD1 matches at 8 bases. CDR3 loop: CASSLSVSGGNTEAFF. In nucleotides, the CDR3 is TGCGCCAGCAGCTTGTCGGTTTCAGGGGGCAACACTGAAGCTTTCTTT.